Presented here are 23 T cell receptor beta chains from one specimen sequenced in a study of spatial heterogeneity in lung cancer. Study observations and caveats: Tumor mutation counts were tracked by expanded intratumoral alpha and beta TCR counts.

Each CDR3 protein is one row after TCRdb ran MiXCR on the 5' RACE reads. The sample has about a thousand distinct CDR3 sequences, roughly a third seen once. Sample time point: sample taken at primary tumor resection. These receptors' antigens are unknown. The source was lung tumor tissue, collected at surgery. These receptors were obtained from a male donor with early-stage non-small cell lung cancer.

As for this clonotype: The junction and the germline gene differ at one end; a read error may be behind it. This sequence joins TRBV28 and TRBJ1-1; TRBD1 matches 8 bases. The CDR3 has 15 residues. Germline values: CDR1 MDHEN, CDR2 SYDVKM. This CDR3 reads CASSLPWAGGSEAFF. The CDR3 DNA is TGTGCTAGCAGTCTGCCTTGGGCAGGGGGCTCTGAAGCTTTCTTT.

This rearrangement joins TRBV6-5 to TRBJ2-5; D is possibly TRBD1 or TRBD2 (6 bases each). Germline V gene lookup returns CDR1 MNHEY and CDR2 SVGAGI. The V and J ends lost 5 bases and 5 bases respectively, with 21 bases between them. CDR3 length: 16 amino acids. CDR3 protein: CASSLQGSGQLETQYF. The DNA of the CDR3 is TGTGCCAGCAGTCTACAGGGCAGCGGGCAGTTGGAGACCCAGTACTTC.

The genes are TRBV3-1 and TRBJ2-4; TRBD2 aligns across 8 bases. This CDR3 is built from 17 residues. Germline CDR1 reads LGHDT; CDR2 reads YNNKEL (reference sequence). Trimming took 0 bases from V and 0 from J; bases not matched to a gene: 4. Here the CDR3 reads CASSQDGGALAKNIQYF. The CDR3 DNA follows: TGTGCCAGCAGCCAAGACGGGGGGGCCCTAGCCAAAAACATTCAGTACTTC.

The gene calls are TRBV20-1 and TRBJ2-3; 9 nucleotides line up with TRBD2. The V gene end was trimmed by 5 bases and the J gene end by 1 base; junction bases not matched to a gene: 7. The germline V gene has CDR1 DFQATT and CDR2 SNEGSKA (reference sequence). The CDR3 is 15 residues long. DNA for the CDR3: TGCAGTGCTGGGCGGCGGGAGGGCGGCACAGATACGCAGTATTTT. This sequence encodes CSAGRREGGTDTQYF.

The rearrangement joins TRBV18 to TRBJ2-1; D might be TRBD1 (6 bases). Trimming pared 2 bases from V and 4 bases from J, leaving 6 bases between. Looked up from germline, CDR1 is KGHSH and CDR2 is LQKENI. The CDR3 runs 13 residues. The CDR3 is CASSPTGYNEQFF. The CDR3 DNA follows: TGTGCCAGCTCACCAACAGGGTACAATGAGCAGTTCTTC.

This clonotype was counted only a few times. The rearrangement links TRBV5-6 to TRBJ1-2; tentative D call: TRBD1 (5 bases). The CDR3 consists of 14 residues. The V gene lost 4 bases and the J gene lost 8 bases, with 18 bases spanning the gap. Germline CDR1 and CDR2: SGHDT and YYEEEE. The CDR3 protein is CASSLRDRRLGYTF. The DNA for the CDR3 is TGTGCCAGCAGCCTCCGGGACCGCCGTTTGGGCTACACCTTC.

In this sample, this clonotype is large. CDR3 sequence reads: CASSEPSTLRDEQFF. The CDR3 DNA reads as TGTGCCAGTAGTGAGCCAAGCACTCTGAGGGATGAGCAGTTCTTC. The rearrangement links TRBV19 to TRBJ2-1; possibly TRBD2 for D (5 bases). This CDR3 has 15 amino acids. Trimming removed 5 bases from V and 8 bases from J, with 19 bases in between. Germline V CDR1 and CDR2: LNHDA, SQIVND (reference sequence).

By proportion, this clonotype is hyperexpanded. The chain links TRBV11-2 to TRBJ2-5; D is ambiguous. Germline-derived CDR1 and CDR2 are SGHAT and FQNNGV. Between the trimmed V and J ends, which lost 5 bases and 4 bases, there was a span of 11 bases. This CDR3 is built from 13 residues. The CDR3 loop reads CASSPMRSETQYF. The CDR3 coding sequence is TGTGCCAGCAGCCCAATGCGGTCAGAGACCCAGTACTTC.

The V call is TRBV29-1, the J call TRBJ1-5; TRBD1 might be the D (6 bases). The germline V gene has CDR1 SQVTM and CDR2 ANQGSEA. Trimming took off 4 bases at V and 7 bases at J, with 20 bases between the two ends. The CDR3 totals 15 residues. CDR3 protein: CSVVPGHGAGQPQHF. CDR3 sequence (DNA): TGCAGCGTTGTACCGGGACACGGAGCGGGGCAGCCCCAGCATTTT.

The genes are TRBV24-1 and TRBJ2-2; 11 nucleotides align to TRBD1. The length of the CDR3 is 13 residues. The germline gives CDR1 KGHDR, CDR2 SFDVKD. J lost 5 bases, V lost 9 bases, and 1 base had no gene match. The CDR3 coding sequence is TGTGCCACCCGGGACAGGGGGACCGGGGAGCTGTTTTTT. This encodes CATRDRGTGELFF.

This clonotype is large within its sample. This chain joins TRBV6-5 and TRBJ2-3, with 8 bases that match TRBD1. Germline V gene sequence: CDR1 MNHEY, CDR2 SVGAGI. Germline trimming cut 2 bases from V and 9 bases from J; bases unmatched to any gene: 16. This CDR3 comprises 17 residues. For the CDR3, the DNA is TGTGCCAGCAGTTACGCCTACTCAGGACAGGGCAGCTGGACGCAGTATTTT. Translating it yields CASSYAYSGQGSWTQYF.

This clonotype rates as large (0.1 to 1%). Written as DNA, the CDR3 is TGTGCCAGCAGTGAAGGGACTAGCGGTAGCACAGATACGCAGTATTTT. The encoded protein is CASSEGTSGSTDTQYF. The gene calls are TRBV2 and TRBJ2-3; TRBD2 aligns across 10 bases. The germline gives CDR1 SNHLY, CDR2 FYNNEI. V lost 1 base to trimming and J lost 0 bases; unmatched junction nucleotides: 1. The CDR3 has 16 amino acids.

In its sample, this clonotype was seen a few times. The chain joins TRBV19 to TRBJ1-5, with no clear D. Trimming took 1 base from V and 7 from J, leaving 8 bases between them. The CDR3 loop spans 13 amino acids. Germline V lookup: CDR1 LNHDA, CDR2 SQIVND (reference sequence). The CDR3 DNA reads TGTGCCAGTAGTATAGCGGCGGGGCAGCCCCAGCATTTT. Its translation is CASSIAAGQPQHF.

CDR3 sequence: CASSSTRTSGTDEQFF. Here the CDR3 DNA reads TGTGCCAGCAGCTCGACGAGGACTAGCGGGACGGATGAGCAGTTCTTC. The chain links TRBV7-9 to TRBJ2-1, with 12 bases fitting TRBD2. V trimming: 4 bases; J trimming: 8 bases; junction bases outside the gene matches: 9. CDR1 is SEHNR and CDR2 is FQNEAQ in the germline V gene (reference sequence). The CDR3 runs to 16 residues.

The chain carries TRBV6-1 and TRBJ2-3, with 8 bases that match TRBD2. V shed 5 bases, J shed 2 bases, and the junction held 12 bases outside the gene matches. Germline V gives CDR1 MNHNS, CDR2 SASEGT. This CDR3 region has 17 residues. This CDR3 reads CASSLRSGSYLTDTQYF. CDR3 bases: TGTGCCAGCAGTCTCCGAAGCGGGAGCTATCTCACAGATACGCAGTATTTT.

Within the sample, this clonotype is medium-sized. The J gene is TRBJ2-3, the V gene TRBV6-5; no definite D call. The CDR3 runs 15 residues. Trimming cost V 6 bases and J 0 bases, with 13 bases left between them. Germline CDR1 is MNHEY and CDR2 is SVGAGI. In DNA form, the CDR3 reads TGTGCCAGCAGCCCCCGGCCGTCTAGCACAGATACGCAGTATTTT. Amino acids: CASSPRPSSTDTQYF.

The chain has TRBV10-2 and TRBJ1-1, with 7 bases matching TRBD1. Germline trimming cut 10 bases from V and 5 bases from J; bases unmatched to any gene: 7. The CDR3 sequence is 12 residues long. The germline V gene has CDR1 WSHSY and CDR2 SAAADI. CDR3 protein: CATRTGGTEAFF. In DNA form, the CDR3 reads TGCGCCACCCGGACAGGAGGGACTGAAGCTTTCTTT.

In its sample, this clonotype ranks as medium-sized. CDR3 sequence reads: CSGRGPTTDSARFNYGYTF. In DNA, the CDR3 is TGCAGCGGCAGGGGGCCGACCACCGATTCCGCTCGATTTAACTATGGCTACACCTTC. The rearrangement links TRBV20-1 to TRBJ1-2; 8 nucleotides match TRBD1. The CDR3 contains 19 residues. The germline V gene has CDR1 DFQATT and CDR2 SNEGSKA (reference sequence).

V is TRBV10-3 and J is TRBJ2-1; D is unresolved. The V end was cut by 2 bases, the J end by 3 bases, with 8 bases between. Germline V gene sequence: CDR1 ENHRY, CDR2 SYGVKD. CDR3 length equals 14 residues. CDR3 nucleotides: TGTGCCATCAGTGAGGCAGAGGACTACAATGAGCAGTTCTTC. Encoded protein: CAISEAEDYNEQFF.

V and J are TRBV7-9 and TRBJ1-5; D is undetermined. Germline V gene sequence: CDR1 SEHNR, CDR2 FQNEAQ (reference sequence). Trimming removed 5 bases at V and 4 bases at J, with 12 bases between. This CDR3 spans 14 amino acids. The CDR3 DNA reads TGTGCCAGCAGCCAAAACGGGGAGAATCAGCCCCAGCATTTT. It translates to CASSQNGENQPQHF.

By sample fraction, this clonotype is large (0.1 to 1%). The chain uses TRBV5-8 and TRBJ2-3; 7 nucleotides match TRBD1. In germline, CDR1 is SGHTS, CDR2 YDEGEE. The CDR3 length is 20 residues. Trimming cost V 0 bases and J 0 bases; bases outside gene matches: 16. CDR3 DNA sequence: TGTGCCAGCAGCTTGGATCTGGGGGCTGGGACAGCGTCTAGCACAGATACGCAGTATTTT. Amino acids: CASSLDLGAGTASSTDTQYF.

By share of the sample, this clonotype is medium-sized. The gene calls are TRBV5-4 and TRBJ2-5; possible D gene TRBD2, 8 bases. CDR3 size: 15 residues. Germline loops: CDR1 SGHNT, CDR2 YYREEE (reference sequence). The germline V and J ends were trimmed by 4 bases and 3 bases, with 16 bases remaining between them. Here the CDR3 reads CASSRTGGGKETQYF. DNA for the CDR3: TGTGCCAGCAGCCGAACGGGAGGGGGCAAAGAGACCCAGTACTTC.

The chain joins TRBV9 to TRBJ2-7; a possible D gene is TRBD1 (6 bases). Trimming pared 1 base from V and 3 bases from J, leaving 14 bases between. From germline, CDR1 is SGDLS and CDR2 YYNGEE. The CDR3 contains 15 residues. Here the CDR3 DNA reads TGTGCCAGCAGCGTATCGCCAGGGGTGCGCTACGAGCAGTACTTC. Its protein is CASSVSPGVRYEQYF.